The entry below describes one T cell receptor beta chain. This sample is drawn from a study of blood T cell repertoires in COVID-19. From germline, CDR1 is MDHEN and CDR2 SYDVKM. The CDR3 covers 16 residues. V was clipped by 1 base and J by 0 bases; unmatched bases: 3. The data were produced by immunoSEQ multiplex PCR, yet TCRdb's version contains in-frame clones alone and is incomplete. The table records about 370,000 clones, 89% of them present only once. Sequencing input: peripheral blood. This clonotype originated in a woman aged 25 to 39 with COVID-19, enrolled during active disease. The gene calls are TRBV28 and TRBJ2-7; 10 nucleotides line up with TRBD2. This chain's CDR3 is CASSLYSGGSSYEQYF. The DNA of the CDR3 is TGTGCCAGCAGTTTATATAGCGGGGGGAGCTCCTACGAGCAGTACTTC.